The source of this TCR beta chain is a study of PD-1 blockade in classical Hodgkin lymphoma (dated by TCRdb to between 2020 and 2021). Some background on the complete study: Nivolumab dosing was 3 mg/kg intravenously every 2 weeks, continuing until either disease progression or unacceptable toxicity. To define a peripheral blood immune signature of response to PD-1 blockade in classical Hodgkin lymphoma, the study combined TCR beta sequencing with CyTOF.

This specimen's time point label, per the study, means: cycle 2 day 1 (C2D1) of nivolumab. Every trial patient had relapsed following autologous stem cell transplantation, and prior brentuximab vedotin exposure was what differed among cohorts A, B and C. The trial cohort comprised about 60 patients with relapsed/refractory classical Hodgkin lymphoma whose best overall responses were complete response, partial response or progressive disease. In the multi-cohort phase II CheckMate 205 trial, trial patients received single-agent nivolumab. An independent review committee assessed best overall response by applying the 2007 International Working Group response criteria. Trial PBMCs were obtained immediately prior to nivolumab initiation (C1D1) and on therapy at cycle 2 day 1 and cycle 4 day 1. After peripheral blood was drawn into 8 mL Vacutainer Cell Preparation Tubes, PBMCs were isolated by centrifugation and then cryopreserved.

Beyond this particular receptor, the publication reports: The study was restricted to a single clinical trial cohort, and the causes of repertoire differences, possibly disease activity or prior therapy, were left undefined. Diversity was lower in patients who began nivolumab less than 1 year after ASCT, so these patients were left out of later analyses to avoid confounding by immune reconstitution. By C4D1, a significant rise was seen in CD4+ TCR diversity but not in CD8+ TCR diversity (p=0.0027 vs p=0.16), and the rise was most apparent among complete responders (p=0.02). Newly diagnosed patients were reported to have lower baseline TCR diversity than healthy donors, and relapsed/refractory patients were reported to have lower baseline TCR diversity still. Baseline diversity similar to that of newly diagnosed patients was observed in trial patients achieving complete response, whereas significantly lower diversity was observed in partial responders and progressors.

Genomic DNA was isolated using the Qiagen DNeasy kit from unsorted PBMCs as well as from negatively selected CD4+ and CD8+ fractions. Using primers that anneal to V and J segments, immunoSEQ multiplex PCR amplified the TCR beta CDR3 regions. A synthetic immune receptor repertoire was used to minimize amplification bias, and remaining bias was computationally removed after sequencing. As for the authors' bioinformatics: Repertoire diversity was quantified as the Shannon entropy index using custom Python scripts. The unsorted, CD4+ and CD8+ repertoires were each analyzed separately, with the exception of combined analyses, where CD4+ and CD8+ sequences were merged in silico. A clone counted as expanded when the clone's frequency after treatment rose at least 2-fold relative to C1D1, and clones undetected at baseline were given a pseudocount of 0.5. Clones with 0 or 1 copy at C1D1 were classified as singleton clones, and clones with 2 or more copies were classified as non-singleton clones. Clones expanded in unsorted samples were labelled as CD4+, CD8+ or unknown by matching protein sequences in sorted samples from the same patient. Diversity changes from C1D1 to C4D1 were tested in paired samples using Wilcoxon tests. The immuneACCESS repertoire file appears here via TCRdb, limited to in-frame rearrangements. These files lack a portion of the clones; in checked studies, under half of the deficit traces to unresolved V genes, and the cause of the others is not known. Clone size and the V and J calls come from that table; the DNA yielded D and trimming. The sample has 35,000 to 45,000 clones on record, approximately 70% of them singletons. The biggest ten clones account for about 2.8% of the sample.

Points on this clone: Its antigen is still unknown. Base qualities are missing; no much larger clone stands one base away.

V trim: 7 bases; J trim: 3 bases; unmatched bases: 12. Its CDR3 holds 16 amino acids, cysteine through phenylalanine. The entry retains the CDR3 DNA only, 48 bases that are in frame from base 1. CDR1 and CDR2 are drawn from the germline V gene: MDHEN, SYDVKM. The sequence joins TRBV28 to TRBJ2-3, and 8 junctional nucleotides match TRBD2. The material sequenced was peripheral blood mononuclear cells (PBMCs), taken before the second cycle of nivolumab. The TCR originated in a human donor with classical Hodgkin lymphoma. The DNA reads as follows: TGTGCCAGCACCAGGGCCGTAGCGGGGATTACAGATACGCAGTATTTT. Protein translation: CASTRAVAGITDTQYF. The entire variable domain, with the stretches around the CDR3 drawn from the reference TRBV28 and TRBJ2-3 proteins, is DVKVTQSSRYLVKRTGEKVFLECVQDMDHENMFWYRQDPGLGLRLIYFSYDVKMKEKGDIPEGYSVSREKKERFSLILESASTNQTSMYLCASTRAVAGITDTQYFGPGTRLTVL.